A selection of T cell receptor beta chains follows, all from one sample in a study of cytomegalovirus exposure and HLA in healthy donors. The repertoire was sequenced with immunoSEQ multiplex PCR; TCRdb's copy has only in-frame clones and lacks some. The table shows about 140,000 clones, with approximately 84% occurring only once. The sequencing sample was made of PBMCs. The receptors were gathered from a man aged 25-45 years in good health and CMV-seropositive. Each CDR3 is given with its conserved first and last residue. D genes are given only for firm matches. Size is stated for part of the rows, as once, few or many counts, or as a class when the clone is expanded.

J gene: TRBJ2-1
V gene: TRBV25-1
D gene: .
clone size: once
CDR3 DNA: TGTGCCAGCAGTGAGCGTAATGAGCAGTTCTTC
CDR3 protein: CASSERNEQFF

J gene: TRBJ1-2
V gene: TRBV5-6
D gene: .
clone size: .
CDR3 DNA: TGTGCCAGCAGCTCCGCGTACAGGGTCGAGGGCTACACCTTC
CDR3 protein: CASSSAYRVEGYTF

J gene: TRBJ1-5
V gene: TRBV7-9
D gene: TRBD1
clone size: .
CDR3 DNA: TGTGCCAGCAGCCGATCCGGGACAGGAAACGAGCCCCAGCATTTT
CDR3 protein: CASSRSGTGNEPQHF

J gene: TRBJ2-7
V gene: TRBV7-3
D gene: TRBD2
clone size: .
CDR3 DNA: TGTGCCAGCAGCTTAATAGCGGGGGCTAACTACGAGCAGTACTTC
CDR3 protein: CASSLIAGANYEQYF

J gene: TRBJ2-5
V gene: TRBV7-3
D gene: .
clone size: .
CDR3 DNA: TGTGCCAGCAGCTTCCGGGGTGATGGGACCCAGTACTTC
CDR3 protein: CASSFRGDGTQYF

J gene: TRBJ2-6
V gene: TRBV29-1
D gene: .
clone size: .
CDR3 DNA: TGCAGCGTTGGTAACTCTGGGGCCAACGTCCTGACTTTC
CDR3 protein: CSVGNSGANVLTF

J gene: TRBJ2-2
V gene: TRBV28
D gene: .
clone size: .
CDR3 DNA: TGTGCCAGCAGTACGATTAGCGTCGGCGGGGAGCTGTTTTTT
CDR3 protein: CASSTISVGGELFF

J gene: TRBJ2-1
V gene: TRBV6-1
D gene: TRBD1
clone size: once
CDR3 DNA: TGTGCCAGCAGTGAACCCGGGACAGGGTCCAATGAGCAGTTCTTC
CDR3 protein: CASSEPGTGSNEQFF

J gene: TRBJ2-1
V gene: TRBV18
D gene: TRBD2
clone size: .
CDR3 DNA: TGTGCCAGCTCACCCCCCGGACTAGCGGTAAGGGGGAATGAGCAGTTCTTC
CDR3 protein: CASSPPGLAVRGNEQFF

J gene: TRBJ1-5
V gene: TRBV30
D gene: .
clone size: .
CDR3 DNA: TGTGCCTGGAGTTTACAGGACAATCAGCCCCAGCATTTT
CDR3 protein: CAWSLQDNQPQHF

J gene: TRBJ2-2
V gene: TRBV11-3
D gene: TRBD2
clone size: .
CDR3 DNA: TGTGCCAGCAGCTTAGGACTAGCGGACACCGGGGAGCTGTTTTTT
CDR3 protein: CASSLGLADTGELFF

J gene: TRBJ2-5
V gene: TRBV11-3
D gene: .
clone size: .
CDR3 DNA: TGTGCCAGCAGTTCCGGACAGACATATTACCAAGAGACCCAGTACTTC
CDR3 protein: CASSSGQTYYQETQYF

J gene: TRBJ1-2
V gene: TRBV9
D gene: TRBD1
clone size: .
CDR3 DNA: TGTGCCAGCAGCAACGGACAGGGGGTTCTGGGCTACACCTTC
CDR3 protein: CASSNGQGVLGYTF

J gene: TRBJ1-1
V gene: TRBV9
D gene: .
clone size: .
CDR3 DNA: TGTGCCAGCAGCGTAGGAGGGAATTCGGTGCAAGCTTTCTTT
CDR3 protein: CASSVGGNSVQAFF

J gene: TRBJ1-1
V gene: TRBV6-1
D gene: TRBD1
clone size: few
CDR3 DNA: TGTGCCAGCAGGGACAGGACCGGGAACACTGAAGCTTTCTTT
CDR3 protein: CASRDRTGNTEAFF

J gene: TRBJ2-2
V gene: TRBV7-3
D gene: TRBD2
clone size: .
CDR3 DNA: TGTGCCAGCAGCCTAGGGACTAGCGGGAGCACCGGGGAGCTGTTTTTT
CDR3 protein: CASSLGTSGSTGELFF

J gene: TRBJ2-7
V gene: TRBV11-2
D gene: TRBD1
clone size: .
CDR3 DNA: TGTGCCAGCAGCCCCTCGACAGGGGGCTACGAGCAGTACTTC
CDR3 protein: CASSPSTGGYEQYF

J gene: TRBJ2-3
V gene: TRBV27
D gene: .
clone size: .
CDR3 DNA: TGTGCCAGCAGTGGGGAGGCAGATACGCAGTATTTT
CDR3 protein: CASSGEADTQYF

J gene: TRBJ2-1
V gene: TRBV19
D gene: TRBD1
clone size: .
CDR3 DNA: TGTGCCAGTAGTAAGGGACAGGTACCTTCTGAGCAGTTCTTC
CDR3 protein: CASSKGQVPSEQFF

J gene: TRBJ2-7
V gene: TRBV18
D gene: TRBD2
clone size: .
CDR3 DNA: TGTGCCAGCTCACAAGGACTAGCTGCGGGCGAGCAGTACTTC
CDR3 protein: CASSQGLAAGEQYF

J gene: TRBJ2-5
V gene: TRBV30
D gene: TRBD2
clone size: .
CDR3 DNA: TGTGCCTGGAGCAAAGCTCTGACTAGCGGTTTAGAGACCCAGTACTTC
CDR3 protein: CAWSKALTSGLETQYF

J gene: TRBJ2-1
V gene: TRBV18
D gene: TRBD2
clone size: .
CDR3 DNA: TGTGCCAGCTCACCCAAAAGACTAGCGGGATCACCTTACAATGAGCAGTTCTTC
CDR3 protein: CASSPKRLAGSPYNEQFF

J gene: TRBJ2-1
V gene: TRBV7-6
D gene: TRBD1
clone size: .
CDR3 DNA: TGTGCCAGCAGCTTAGCCCCAGGGGGATTAGGGGAGCAGTTCTTC
CDR3 protein: CASSLAPGGLGEQFF

J gene: TRBJ2-7
V gene: TRBV7-2
D gene: .
clone size: .
CDR3 DNA: TGTGCCAGCAGCTTAGTAGGGGGTAACTACGAGCAGTACTTC
CDR3 protein: CASSLVGGNYEQYF

J gene: TRBJ1-1
V gene: TRBV14
D gene: .
clone size: .
CDR3 DNA: TGTGCCAGCAGGCAGGGGAGTGAAGCTTTCTTT
CDR3 protein: CASRQGSEAFF

J gene: TRBJ1-2
V gene: TRBV28
D gene: TRBD1
clone size: .
CDR3 DNA: TGTGCCAGCAGTCTTTTCGCGACAGGGGGCTATGGCTACACCTTC
CDR3 protein: CASSLFATGGYGYTF

J gene: TRBJ1-1
V gene: TRBV18
D gene: .
clone size: few
CDR3 DNA: TGTGCCAGCTCACCACGGGCAGTGAACACTGAAGCTTTCTTT
CDR3 protein: CASSPRAVNTEAFF

J gene: TRBJ2-7
V gene: TRBV28
D gene: .
clone size: .
CDR3 DNA: TGTGCCAGCAACATACAGGGAACCCTTTCCTACGAGCAGTACTTC
CDR3 protein: CASNIQGTLSYEQYF

J gene: TRBJ1-5
V gene: TRBV7-2
D gene: TRBD1
clone size: .
CDR3 DNA: TGTGCCAGCAGCCGAGGGGTAACAGGGGAGGATCAGCCCCAGCATTTT
CDR3 protein: CASSRGVTGEDQPQHF

J gene: TRBJ1-2
V gene: TRBV7-2
D gene: TRBD1
clone size: .
CDR3 DNA: TGTGCCAGCAGCTTAGTTCCGACAGGGGGCTTCTATGGCTACACCTTC
CDR3 protein: CASSLVPTGGFYGYTF

J gene: TRBJ1-3
V gene: TRBV18
D gene: .
clone size: once
CDR3 DNA: TGTGCCAGCTCACCATTTGCAGGACTATCTGGAAACACCATATATTTT
CDR3 protein: CASSPFAGLSGNTIYF

J gene: TRBJ2-1
V gene: TRBV25-1
D gene: .
clone size: .
CDR3 DNA: TGTGCCAGCAGTGGAGCCCAGGGGTTCTCGGTTGGGCAGTTCTTC
CDR3 protein: CASSGAQGFSVGQFF

J gene: TRBJ2-2
V gene: TRBV6-5
D gene: TRBD2
clone size: .
CDR3 DNA: TGTGCCAGCCGGAGCGGGGGGAGTCTCACCGGGGAGCTGTTTTTT
CDR3 protein: CASRSGGSLTGELFF

J gene: TRBJ1-5
V gene: TRBV2
D gene: .
clone size: few
CDR3 DNA: TGTGCCAGCAGTGAGTCTACGGGAGATCAGCCCCAGCATTTT
CDR3 protein: CASSESTGDQPQHF

J gene: TRBJ2-1
V gene: TRBV7-9
D gene: TRBD2
clone size: .
CDR3 DNA: TGTGCCAGCAGCTCAAGCGGGGGCAATGAGCAGTTCTTC
CDR3 protein: CASSSSGGNEQFF

J gene: TRBJ2-7
V gene: TRBV19
D gene: TRBD2
clone size: .
CDR3 DNA: TGTGCCAGTAGGGGGACTAGCGGGAGTCCACGGGAGCAGTACTTC
CDR3 protein: CASRGTSGSPREQYF

J gene: TRBJ1-2
V gene: TRBV7-9
D gene: TRBD1
clone size: .
CDR3 DNA: TGTTCCAGCAGCCAGGACAGGGGGCGGGACTATGGCTACACCTTC
CDR3 protein: CSSSQDRGRDYGYTF

J gene: TRBJ1-1
V gene: TRBV28
D gene: TRBD1
clone size: .
CDR3 DNA: TGTGCCAGCAGTTTAACAGGGGGCACTGAAGCTTTCTTT
CDR3 protein: CASSLTGGTEAFF

J gene: TRBJ1-3
V gene: TRBV21-1
D gene: .
clone size: .
CDR3 DNA: TGTGCCAGCAACGAATGGGAGAAAACCATATATTTT
CDR3 protein: CASNEWEKTIYF

J gene: TRBJ2-5
V gene: TRBV11-3
D gene: TRBD2
clone size: .
CDR3 DNA: TGTGCCAGCAGCTTAGGACTAGCGGGACAAGAGACCCAGTACTTC
CDR3 protein: CASSLGLAGQETQYF

J gene: TRBJ2-7
V gene: TRBV27
D gene: .
clone size: .
CDR3 DNA: TGTGCCAGCAGTCCCCGAGGGTCCTACGAGCAGTACTTC
CDR3 protein: CASSPRGSYEQYF

J gene: TRBJ2-3
V gene: TRBV7-9
D gene: .
clone size: .
CDR3 DNA: TGTGCCAGCAGCTTAGGTTCCCCGGCAGATACGCAGTATTTT
CDR3 protein: CASSLGSPADTQYF

J gene: TRBJ1-1
V gene: TRBV5-6
D gene: TRBD1
clone size: .
CDR3 DNA: TGTGCCAGCAGCGAGGACAGGGTGGGATGGGCTTTCTTT
CDR3 protein: CASSEDRVGWAFF

J gene: TRBJ2-2
V gene: TRBV27
D gene: .
clone size: .
CDR3 DNA: TGTGCCAGCAGTTTAAGAGGCACCGGGGAGCTGTTTTTT
CDR3 protein: CASSLRGTGELFF

J gene: TRBJ2-3
V gene: TRBV9
D gene: TRBD2
clone size: .
CDR3 DNA: TGTGCCAGCAGCGACTTACTAGCGGGCAGCACAGATACGCAGTATTTT
CDR3 protein: CASSDLLAGSTDTQYF

J gene: TRBJ2-6
V gene: TRBV19
D gene: .
clone size: .
CDR3 DNA: TGTGCCAGTAGTATCGACCGGAGGTCCTCTGGGGCCAACGTCCTGACTTTC
CDR3 protein: CASSIDRRSSGANVLTF

J gene: TRBJ2-3
V gene: TRBV25-1
D gene: TRBD1
clone size: .
CDR3 DNA: TGTGCCAGCAGAGACACAGGGGTCACAGATATGCAGTATTTT
CDR3 protein: CASRDTGVTDMQYF

J gene: TRBJ1-6
V gene: TRBV2
D gene: .
clone size: .
CDR3 DNA: TGTGCCAGCTCCCGGACGGGGGAGGGGAAGTCACCCCTCCACTTT
CDR3 protein: CASSRTGEGKSPLHF

J gene: TRBJ1-5
V gene: TRBV4-1
D gene: .
clone size: .
CDR3 DNA: TGCGCCAGCAGCCAGCTAAGGGGACAGCCCCAGCATTTT
CDR3 protein: CASSQLRGQPQHF

J gene: TRBJ2-5
V gene: TRBV5-1
D gene: TRBD1
clone size: .
CDR3 DNA: TGCGCCAGCAGCCCCCTCGGGACAGGGATGGGGGAGCAGTACTTC
CDR3 protein: CASSPLGTGMGEQYF

J gene: TRBJ2-3
V gene: TRBV5-4
D gene: .
clone size: .
CDR3 DNA: TGTGCCAGCAGCCTAGACGCGGGCCCCAGCACAGATACGCAGTATTTT
CDR3 protein: CASSLDAGPSTDTQYF

J gene: TRBJ1-5
V gene: TRBV6-5
D gene: TRBD1
clone size: .
CDR3 DNA: TGTGCCAGCAGTATACAGGGGGGGCCTCCCCAGCATTTT
CDR3 protein: CASSIQGGPPQHF

J gene: TRBJ2-1
V gene: TRBV28
D gene: TRBD2
clone size: .
CDR3 DNA: TGTGCCAGCAGTCCTCGAGGGACTAGCGGGGGCAATGAGCAGTTCTTC
CDR3 protein: CASSPRGTSGGNEQFF

J gene: TRBJ2-3
V gene: TRBV5-5
D gene: .
clone size: .
CDR3 DNA: TGTGCCAGCAGCGTGGCCGGAGATACGCAGTATTTT
CDR3 protein: CASSVAGDTQYF

J gene: TRBJ1-3
V gene: TRBV28
D gene: .
clone size: .
CDR3 DNA: TGTGCCAGCAGTTTTGTGATATCGACAGGTGGAAACACCATATATTTT
CDR3 protein: CASSFVISTGGNTIYF

J gene: TRBJ1-5
V gene: TRBV19
D gene: .
clone size: .
CDR3 DNA: TGTGCCAGTAGGGCCATCAATCAGCCCCAGCATTTT
CDR3 protein: CASRAINQPQHF

J gene: TRBJ2-3
V gene: TRBV28
D gene: TRBD2
clone size: .
CDR3 DNA: TGTGCCAGCAGCCAGACTAGCGGGATGGTAGATACGCAGTATTTT
CDR3 protein: CASSQTSGMVDTQYF

J gene: TRBJ2-2
V gene: TRBV27
D gene: .
clone size: .
CDR3 DNA: TGTGCCAGCAGTTTAACCGGGAACACCGGGGAGCTGTTTTTT
CDR3 protein: CASSLTGNTGELFF

J gene: TRBJ1-1
V gene: TRBV5-1
D gene: TRBD1
clone size: .
CDR3 DNA: TGCGCCAGCAGCTTAGGGTTTGAGGGGGCTTCTGAAGCTTTCTTT
CDR3 protein: CASSLGFEGASEAFF

J gene: TRBJ1-4
V gene: TRBV19
D gene: .
clone size: .
CDR3 DNA: TGTGCCAGTAGGGGGCGCGGTGGAACGGGTGAAAAACTGTTTTTT
CDR3 protein: CASRGRGGTGEKLFF